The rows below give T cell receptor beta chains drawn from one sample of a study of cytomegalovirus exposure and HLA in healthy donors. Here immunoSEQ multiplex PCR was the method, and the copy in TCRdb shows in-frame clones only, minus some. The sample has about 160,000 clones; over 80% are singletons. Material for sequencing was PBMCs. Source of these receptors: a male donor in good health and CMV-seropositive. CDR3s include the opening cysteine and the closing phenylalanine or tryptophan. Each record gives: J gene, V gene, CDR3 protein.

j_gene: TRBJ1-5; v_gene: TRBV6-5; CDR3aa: CASSYSRASGQPQHF
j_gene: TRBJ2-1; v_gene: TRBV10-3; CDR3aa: CAIRMDRGRWNEQFF
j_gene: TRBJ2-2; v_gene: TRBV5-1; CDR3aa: CASRPGLAANTGELFF
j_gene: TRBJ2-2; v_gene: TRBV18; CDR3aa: CASSPETREWDGELFF
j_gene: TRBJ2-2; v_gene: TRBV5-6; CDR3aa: CASSLVGVGTGELFF
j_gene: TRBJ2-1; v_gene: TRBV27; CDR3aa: CASAMYVRGGEQFF
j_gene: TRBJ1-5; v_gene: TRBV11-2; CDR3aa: CASSPQGGNQPQHF
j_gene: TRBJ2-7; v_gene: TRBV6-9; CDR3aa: CASSYEAGLAGALRSYEQYF
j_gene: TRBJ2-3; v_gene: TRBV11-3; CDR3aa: CASSLGQLGTDTQYF
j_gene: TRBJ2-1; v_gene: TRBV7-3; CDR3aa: CASSLDRGHHGEQFF
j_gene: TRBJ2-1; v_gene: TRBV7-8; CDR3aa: CASSSRLAGVREQFF
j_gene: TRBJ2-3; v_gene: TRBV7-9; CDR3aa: CASSPTGQGGDTQYF
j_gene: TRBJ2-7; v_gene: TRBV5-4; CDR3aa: CASSLQTGSSYEQYF
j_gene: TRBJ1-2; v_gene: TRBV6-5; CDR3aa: CASSYSWEGADGYTF
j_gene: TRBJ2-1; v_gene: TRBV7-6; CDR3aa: CASSLARDRSYNEQFF
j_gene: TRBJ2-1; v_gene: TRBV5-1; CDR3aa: CASSLPGGTYNEQFF
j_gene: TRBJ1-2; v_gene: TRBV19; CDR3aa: CASSPGQGNYGYTF
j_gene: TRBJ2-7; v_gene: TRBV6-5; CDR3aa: CASSGTSPRPYEQYF
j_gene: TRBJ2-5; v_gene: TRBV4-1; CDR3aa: CASSQVSSGEGETQYF
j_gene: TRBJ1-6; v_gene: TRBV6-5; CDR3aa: CASSYSTVYNSPLHF
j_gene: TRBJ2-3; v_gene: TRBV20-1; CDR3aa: CSAFYTDTQYF
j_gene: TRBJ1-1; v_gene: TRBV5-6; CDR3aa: CASRGWGENTEAFF
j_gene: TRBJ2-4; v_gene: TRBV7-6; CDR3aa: CASSLGGTAQNIQYF
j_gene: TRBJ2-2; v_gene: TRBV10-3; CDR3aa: CAISERDAGELFF
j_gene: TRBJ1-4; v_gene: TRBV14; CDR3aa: CASSPLGTVGSEKLFF
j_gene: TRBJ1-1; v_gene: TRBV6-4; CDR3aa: CASSEFQGAIEAFF
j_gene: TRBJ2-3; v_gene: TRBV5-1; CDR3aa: CASSLGFEDRPVSIPF
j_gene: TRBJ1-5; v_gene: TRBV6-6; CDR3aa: CASSQRDRSNQPQHF
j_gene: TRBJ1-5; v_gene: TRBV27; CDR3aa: CASSLATHQPQHF
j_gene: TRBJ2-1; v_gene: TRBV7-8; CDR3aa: CASSLAGRPDNEQFF
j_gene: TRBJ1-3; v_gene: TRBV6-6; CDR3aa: CASIQASSGNTIYF
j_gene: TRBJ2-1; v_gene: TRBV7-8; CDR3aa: CASSPTPSGSWNEQFF
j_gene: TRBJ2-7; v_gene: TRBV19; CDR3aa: CASSPAGQYEQYF
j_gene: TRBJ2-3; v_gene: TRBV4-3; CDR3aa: CASSQEYKTRGWAGGRGDTQYF
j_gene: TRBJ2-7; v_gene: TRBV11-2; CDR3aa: CASSLDEGQAYF
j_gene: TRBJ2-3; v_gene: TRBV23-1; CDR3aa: CASTRLAGSTDTQYF
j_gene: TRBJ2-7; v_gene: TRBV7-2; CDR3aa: CASSWGQGGAYEQYF
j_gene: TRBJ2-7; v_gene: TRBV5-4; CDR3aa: CASSRTSGEQYF
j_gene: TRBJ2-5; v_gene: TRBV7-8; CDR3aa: CASSPGQGRETQYF
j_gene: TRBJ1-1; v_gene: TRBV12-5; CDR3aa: CASGTGKGTEAFF
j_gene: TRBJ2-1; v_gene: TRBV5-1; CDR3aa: CASSYGSDRNNEQFF
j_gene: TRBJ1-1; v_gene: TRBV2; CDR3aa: CASSQQGNTEAFF
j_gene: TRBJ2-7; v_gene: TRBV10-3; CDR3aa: CATLSPQGQVINEQYF
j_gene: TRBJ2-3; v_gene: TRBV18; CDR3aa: CASSPPTGDTQYF
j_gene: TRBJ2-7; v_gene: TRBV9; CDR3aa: CASSVGAGETYEQYF